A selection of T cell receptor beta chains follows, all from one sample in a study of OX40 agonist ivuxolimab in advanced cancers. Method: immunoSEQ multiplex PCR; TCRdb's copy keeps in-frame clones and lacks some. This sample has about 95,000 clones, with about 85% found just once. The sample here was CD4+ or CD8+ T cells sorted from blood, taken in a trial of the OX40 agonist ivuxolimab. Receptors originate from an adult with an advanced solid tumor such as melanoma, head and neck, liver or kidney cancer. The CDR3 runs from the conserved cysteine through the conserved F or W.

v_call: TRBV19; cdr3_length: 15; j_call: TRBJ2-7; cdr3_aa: CASSPAGRHAGEQYF
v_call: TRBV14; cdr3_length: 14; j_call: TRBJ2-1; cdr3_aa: CASSQDFRSNEQFF
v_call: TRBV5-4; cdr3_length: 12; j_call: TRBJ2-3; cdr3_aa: CASSLDSDTQYF
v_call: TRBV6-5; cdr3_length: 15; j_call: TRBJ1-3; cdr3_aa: CASSYGQTSGNTIYF
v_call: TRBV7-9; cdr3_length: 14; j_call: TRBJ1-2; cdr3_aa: CASSLVTGGYGYTF
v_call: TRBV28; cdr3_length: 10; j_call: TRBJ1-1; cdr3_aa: CASWAARAFF
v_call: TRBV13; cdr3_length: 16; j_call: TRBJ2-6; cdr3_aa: CASSVHRESGANVLTF
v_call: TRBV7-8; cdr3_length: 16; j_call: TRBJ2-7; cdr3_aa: CASSPGTGGTFYEQYF
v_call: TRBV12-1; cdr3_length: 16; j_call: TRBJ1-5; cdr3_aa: CASSPQGHYSNQPQHF
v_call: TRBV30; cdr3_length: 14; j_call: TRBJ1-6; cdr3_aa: CAWSAGTDNSPLHF
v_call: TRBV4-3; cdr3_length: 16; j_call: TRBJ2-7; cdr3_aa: CASSQEWAGGPYEQYF
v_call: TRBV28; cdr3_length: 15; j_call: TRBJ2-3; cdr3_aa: CASSFLTEGTDTQYF
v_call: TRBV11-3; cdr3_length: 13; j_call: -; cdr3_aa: CASSEGISYEQYF
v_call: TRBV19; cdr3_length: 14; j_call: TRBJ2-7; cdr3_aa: CASSISTAAYEQYF
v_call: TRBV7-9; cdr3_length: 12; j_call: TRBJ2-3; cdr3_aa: CASSLLTDTQYF
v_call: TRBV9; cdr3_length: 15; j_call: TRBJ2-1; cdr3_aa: CASSPEAGPYHEQFF
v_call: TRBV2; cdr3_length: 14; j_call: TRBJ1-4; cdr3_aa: CASTRGVPNEKLFF
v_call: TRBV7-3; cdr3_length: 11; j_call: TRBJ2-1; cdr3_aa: CASSLGDEQFF
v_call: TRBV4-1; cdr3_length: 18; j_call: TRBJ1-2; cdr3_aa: CASSQEVVFSRGGQGYTF
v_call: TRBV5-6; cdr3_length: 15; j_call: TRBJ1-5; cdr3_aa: CASSPQPGPNQPQHF
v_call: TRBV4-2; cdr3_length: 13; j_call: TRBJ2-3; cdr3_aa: CASSQERGDTQYF
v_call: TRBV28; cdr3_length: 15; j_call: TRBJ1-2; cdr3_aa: CASSPGGGAGYGYTF
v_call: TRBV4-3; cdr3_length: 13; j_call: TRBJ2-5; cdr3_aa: CASSLYREETQYF
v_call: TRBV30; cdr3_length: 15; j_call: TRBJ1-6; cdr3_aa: CAWSGGDSLRSPLHF
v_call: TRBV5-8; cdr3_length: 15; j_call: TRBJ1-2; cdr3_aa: CASSLITLLPYGYTF
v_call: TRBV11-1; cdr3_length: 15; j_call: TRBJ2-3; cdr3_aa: CASSLFNSLTDTQYF
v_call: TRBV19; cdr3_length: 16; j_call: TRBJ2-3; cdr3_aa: CASSIDRAGSTDTQYF
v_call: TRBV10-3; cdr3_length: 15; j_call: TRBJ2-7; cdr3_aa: CAISESRDSAYEQYF
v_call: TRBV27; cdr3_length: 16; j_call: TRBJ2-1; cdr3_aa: CASSASTSGPYNEQFF
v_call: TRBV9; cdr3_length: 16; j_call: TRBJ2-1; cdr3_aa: CASSPRSSGPYNEQFF
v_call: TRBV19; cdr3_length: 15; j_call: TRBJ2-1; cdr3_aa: CASSLSGSYSYEQFF
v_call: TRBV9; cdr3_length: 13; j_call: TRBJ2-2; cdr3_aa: CASSDRNTGELFF
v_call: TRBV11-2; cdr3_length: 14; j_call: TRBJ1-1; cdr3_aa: CASSLALSNTEAFF
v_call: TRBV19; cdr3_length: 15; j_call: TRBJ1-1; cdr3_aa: CASSSWEGIKAEAFF
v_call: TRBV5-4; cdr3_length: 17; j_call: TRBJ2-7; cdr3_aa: CASSRGTSGNLLYEQYF
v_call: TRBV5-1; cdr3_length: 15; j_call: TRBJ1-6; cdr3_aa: CASSLGPGEYSPLHF
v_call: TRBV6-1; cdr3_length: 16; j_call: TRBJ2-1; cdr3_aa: CASSEVGGNLVREQFF
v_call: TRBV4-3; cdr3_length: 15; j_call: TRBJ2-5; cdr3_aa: CASSQGGGGGETQYF
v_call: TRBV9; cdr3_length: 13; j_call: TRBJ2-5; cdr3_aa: CASSVGRRETQYF
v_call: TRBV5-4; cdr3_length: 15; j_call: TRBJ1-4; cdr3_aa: CASSHPDQDNEKLFF
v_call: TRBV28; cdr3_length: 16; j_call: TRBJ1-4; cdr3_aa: CASSLIRTATNEKLFF
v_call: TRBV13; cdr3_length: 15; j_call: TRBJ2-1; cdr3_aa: CASSGASASYNEQFF
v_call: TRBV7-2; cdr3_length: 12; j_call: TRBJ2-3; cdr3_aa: CASSPAANTQYF
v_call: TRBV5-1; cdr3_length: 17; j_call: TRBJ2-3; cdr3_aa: CASSRTTSGRAGDTQYF
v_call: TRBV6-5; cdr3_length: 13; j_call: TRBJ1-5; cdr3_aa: CASSRTGYQPQHF
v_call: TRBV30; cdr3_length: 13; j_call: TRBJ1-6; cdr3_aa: CAWNQGVNSPLHF
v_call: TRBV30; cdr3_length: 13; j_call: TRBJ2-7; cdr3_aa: CAWKRGSRYEQYF
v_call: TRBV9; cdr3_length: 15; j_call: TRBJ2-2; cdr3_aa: CASSVGTTNTGELFF